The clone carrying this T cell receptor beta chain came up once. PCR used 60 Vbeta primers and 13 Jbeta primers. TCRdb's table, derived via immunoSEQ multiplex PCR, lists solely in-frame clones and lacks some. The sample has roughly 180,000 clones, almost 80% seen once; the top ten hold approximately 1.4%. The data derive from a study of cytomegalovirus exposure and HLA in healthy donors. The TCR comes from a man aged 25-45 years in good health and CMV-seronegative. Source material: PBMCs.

The CDR3 bases are TGTGCCAGCAGTTCAGTTATCGGGGAGCTGTTTTTT. It codes for CASSSVIGELFF. The chain combines TRBV27 with TRBJ2-2; D gene ambiguous. Germline V gene sequence: CDR1 MNHEY, CDR2 SMNVEV (reference sequence). V was clipped by 4 bases and J by 7 bases, with 7 bases between them. The length of the CDR3 is 12 residues.